This T cell receptor beta chain appears in the sequencing data of a study of tumor-infiltrating lymphocytes in primary liver carcinoma. The investigators made TCR beta cDNA from roughly 0.55 ug total RNA, using a constant-region primer. What produced the TCR beta libraries was three nested multiplex PCR rounds using slightly modified ARM-PCR. In the first two PCR rounds, TRBV1-TRBV30 forward primers were paired with a C-beta reverse primer, and each round lasted roughly 9 cycles. TCRdb reanalysed the multiplex PCR reads using MiXCR and keeps one entry per CDR3 protein. The sample consists of some 180,000 distinct CDR3 sequences, about 60% of them appearing once. Losses at the gene ends were 3 bases for V and 8 bases for J; bases not matched to a gene: 11. CDR3 length: 16 residues. Germline V gene sequence: CDR1 MGHRA, CDR2 YSYEKL. Unsorted whole blood supplied the RNA, and germline DNA was extracted too.

The receptor comes from a man aged 40-49 years with primary liver carcinoma and hepatitis B virus infection. The sample consisted of peripheral blood. J is TRBJ2-4 and V is TRBV4-1; 9 positions agree with TRBD2. In nucleotides, the CDR3 is TGCGCCAGCAGCCATAGGGCTCTAGCGGGATCGGACATTCAGTACTTC. Protein: CASSHRALAGSDIQYF.